These 12 T cell receptor beta chains were all obtained from the same sample, sequenced in a study of blood T cell repertoires in COVID-19. Only in-frame clones appear in the TCRdb table, and some are missing; sequencing was by immunoSEQ multiplex PCR. The sample records a few hundred thousand clones, about 89% being singletons. The sequenced material came from PBMCs or T cells enriched from blood (not recorded which). These receptors all come from a man in his forties who had recovered from COVID-19.

The gene calls are TRBV6-6 and TRBJ1-5; 8 nucleotides align to TRBD1. The CDR3 has 14 residues. J lost 0 bases, V lost 7 bases, and 2 bases had no gene match. Per the germline V gene, CDR1 is MNHNY and CDR2 is SVGAGI (reference sequence). The CDR3 region has the DNA TGTGCCAGCAAGACAGGGGTTAGCAATCAGCCCCAGCATTTT. Encoded protein: CASKTGVSNQPQHF.

This chain connects TRBV5-1 to TRBJ2-1, with D possibly matching TRBD1 (6 bases). The CDR3 consists of 15 residues. The V gene lost 2 bases and the J gene lost 0 bases, with 9 bases spanning the gap. The germline V gene encodes CDR1 SGHRS and CDR2 YFSETQ. DNA for the CDR3: TGCGCCAGCAGCTTTCAGGGGAACTCCTACAATGAGCAGTTCTTC. Encoded protein: CASSFQGNSYNEQFF.

The gene calls are TRBV5-5 and TRBJ2-1; 7 bases map to TRBD2. V was clipped by 1 base and J by 6 bases; unmatched bases: 7. This CDR3 has 15 residues. Germline-derived CDR1 and CDR2 are SGHKS and YYEKEE (reference sequence). The CDR3 protein is CASSLRLATSNEQFF. The CDR3 bases are TGTGCCAGCAGCTTGAGACTAGCCACGAGCAATGAGCAGTTCTTC. Together with reference TRBV5-5 and TRBJ2-1, the CDR3 gives the full variable domain: DAGVTQSPTHLIKTRGQQVTLRCSPISGHKSVSWYQQVLGQGPQFIFQYYEKEERGRGNFPDRFSARQFPNYSSELNVNALLLGDSALYLCASSLRLATSNEQFFGPGTRLTVL.

CDR3 nucleotides: TGTGCCAGTAGATCATATGGTCCAGCCCTAGAAAGGACTGAAGCTTTCTTT. It is translated as CASRSYGPALERTEAFF. V usage is TRBV19 and J usage is TRBJ1-1; D is undetermined. The CDR3 is made up of 17 amino acids. Trimming removed 6 bases at V and 5 bases at J, with 25 bases between. CDR1 is LNHDA, CDR2 SQIVND, per germline (reference sequence).

This clone was picked up a small number of times. The chain employs TRBV28 and TRBJ1-3; D possibly corresponds to TRBD1 (6 bases). Trimming removed 2 bases from V and 1 base from J, with 18 bases in between. The germline V gene has CDR1 MDHEN and CDR2 SYDVKM. The CDR3 consists of 18 residues. The CDR3 sequence is CASSLADGGLRSGNTIYF. CDR3 nucleotides: TGTGCCAGCAGTTTAGCCGATGGGGGCCTACGGTCTGGAAACACCATATATTTT.

The chain uses TRBV18 and TRBJ1-4; TRBD1 aligns across 7 bases. The CDR3 loop spans 15 amino acids. Losses at the gene ends were 2 bases for V and 8 bases for J; bases not matched to a gene: 8. Per the germline V gene, CDR1 is KGHSH and CDR2 is LQKENI. The CDR3 DNA reads TGTGCCAGCTCACCAACCGGGACAGACCACGAAAAACTGTTTTTT. As protein: CASSPTGTDHEKLFF.

CDR3 sequence (DNA): TGTGCCAGCAACGACCAACGGGGTTCTAGAGAGACCCAGTACTTC. This encodes CASNDQRGSRETQYF. The chain couples TRBV5-4 to TRBJ2-5; D might be TRBD2 (5 bases). V was clipped by 6 bases and J by 4 bases, with 19 bases between them. Germline values: CDR1 SGHNT, CDR2 YYREEE (reference sequence). The CDR3 has 15 residues. Full variable domain (rest looked up from reference TRBV5-4 and TRBJ2-5): ETGVTQSPTHLIKTRGQQVTLRCSSQSGHNTVSWYQQALGQGPQFIFQYYREEENGRGNFPPRFSGLQFPNYSSELNVNALELDDSALYLCASNDQRGSRETQYFGPGTRLLVL.

The J gene is TRBJ1-1, the V gene TRBV6-2 or TRBV6-3; D is undetermined. V lost 0 bases and J lost 6, with 14 bases in between. The CDR3 runs to 15 residues. CDR1 MNHEY and CDR2 SVGEGT come from the germline V gene. In nucleotides, the CDR3 is TGTGCCAGCAGTTACTCGAGGCCTGCGTACTCTGAAGCTTTCTTT. Translation gives CASSYSRPAYSEAFF.

J is TRBJ1-4 and V is TRBV6-1, with D possibly TRBD1 on 5 matching bases. The CDR3 length is 17 residues. V was cut by 4 bases and J by 1 base, with 16 bases left in between. Per the germline V gene, CDR1 is MNHNS and CDR2 is SASEGT. The chain's CDR3 is CASSANRRVRTNEKLFF. The CDR3 DNA reads as TGTGCCAGCAGTGCCAACAGGAGGGTGCGAACTAATGAAAAACTGTTTTTT.

The chain employs TRBV18 and TRBJ1-1, with TRBD1 matching 9 bases. With 4 bases clipped from V and 2 bases from J, the junction kept 2 bases outside the gene matches. The CDR3 is 14 residues long. Germline V gene data show CDR1 as KGHSH and CDR2 as LQKENI. CDR3 DNA sequence: TGTGCCAGCTCACTGGGACAGGGTAACACTGAAGCTTTCTTT. Its protein product is CASSLGQGNTEAFF.

The rearrangement links TRBV7-3 to TRBJ2-2, with D perhaps matching TRBD2 (5 bases). The CDR3 loop spans 16 amino acids. Germline values: CDR1 SGHTA, CDR2 FQGTGA. Trimming removed 2 bases from V and 4 bases from J, with 14 bases in between. The CDR3 DNA sequence: TGTGCCAGCAGCTTAGTTGGGGAGCCGGGCACCGGGGAGCTGTTTTTT. This translates into CASSLVGEPGTGELFF.

The chain uses TRBV18 and TRBJ1-2, with D possibly being TRBD1 (5 bases). Germline V gene data show CDR1 as KGHSH and CDR2 as LQKENI. The CDR3 contains 13 residues. Trimming took 2 bases from V and 5 from J, leaving 9 bases between them. The CDR3 here is CASSPDSFYGYTF. The CDR3 DNA reads TGTGCCAGCTCACCAGACAGCTTTTATGGCTACACCTTC.